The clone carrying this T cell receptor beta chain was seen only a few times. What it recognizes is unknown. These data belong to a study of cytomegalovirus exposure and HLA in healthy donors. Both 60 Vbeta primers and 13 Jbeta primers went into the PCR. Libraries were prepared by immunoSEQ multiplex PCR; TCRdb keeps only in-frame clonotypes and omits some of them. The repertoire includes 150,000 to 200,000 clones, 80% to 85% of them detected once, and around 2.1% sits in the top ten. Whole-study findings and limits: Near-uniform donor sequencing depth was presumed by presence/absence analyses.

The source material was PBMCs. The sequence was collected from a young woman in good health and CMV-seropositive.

The CDR3 region has the DNA TGCGCCAGCAGCCCCACAAGCGTCAATGAAAAACTGTTTTTT. Residues: CASSPTSVNEKLFF. The chain employs TRBV5-1 and TRBJ1-4; D remains ambiguous. V was clipped by 4 bases and J by 5 bases, with 12 bases between them. The germline V gene encodes CDR1 SGHRS and CDR2 YFSETQ. This CDR3 contains 14 residues. Combining the CDR3 with reference TRBV5-1 and TRBJ1-4 gives the whole variable domain KAGVTQTPRYLIKTRGQQVTLSCSPISGHRSVSWYQQTPGQGLQFLFEYFSETQRNKGNFPGRFSGRQFSNSRSEMNVSTLELGDSALYLCASSPTSVNEKLFFGSGTQLSVL.